The present entry profiles one T cell receptor beta chain with its context. Its antigen is unknown. CD45RO negativity and positive selection for CCR7 defined naive CD8 cells, a population that excluded terminally differentiated effector memory CD45RA+ cells. The length of the CDR3 is 14 residues. Trimming removed 0 bases from V and 6 bases from J, with 10 bases in between. Germline CDR1 is SEHNR and CDR2 is FQNEAQ (reference sequence). The sample is drawn from a study of shared clonotypes between healthy human individuals. As handled by the study authors: ImmunoSEQ only sent back junction sequences with no quality scores, so filtering was done differently. Generated by immunoSEQ multiplex PCR, the TCRdb table keeps only in-frame clones and is missing some. That table furnishes V, J and clone size, whereas the DNA furnished D and trimming. The table shows about 2.1 million clones, with 85% to 95% occurring only once.

Points from the study as a whole: The study generally estimated greater richness for naive than memory subsets.

The sequenced sample was naive CD8+ T cells from PBMCs. V gene TRBV7-9 combines with J gene TRBJ2-3, with no clear D. The receptor's source is a man between 18 and 35 years old in good health. Some clones in this sample may be carry-over from other donors' samples. The CDR3 sequence: CASSLAPPADTQYF. The DNA of the CDR3 is TGTGCCAGCAGCTTAGCCCCCCCCGCCGATACGCAGTATTTT.